This TCR beta chain was identified during a study of PD-1 blockade in classical Hodgkin lymphoma (dated by TCRdb to the early 2020s). Regarding the complete study: Nivolumab dosing was 3 mg/kg intravenously every 2 weeks, continuing until either disease progression or unacceptable toxicity. The study used CyTOF and TCR beta sequencing to define a peripheral blood immune signature of response to PD-1 blockade in classical Hodgkin lymphoma. Beyond this particular receptor, the publication reports: Lower diversity was seen in patients whose nivolumab began less than 1 year after ASCT, and these patients were left out of later analyses so that immune reconstitution would not confound the results. Only a single clinical trial cohort was studied, and what caused the repertoire differences, possibly disease activity or prior therapy, remained undefined. Baseline TCR diversity was reported as lower in newly diagnosed patients than in healthy donors, and lower still in relapsed/refractory patients. Trial patients achieving complete response had baseline diversity similar to newly diagnosed patients, whereas partial responders and progressors had significantly lower diversity. By C4D1, a significant rise was seen in CD4+ TCR diversity but not in CD8+ TCR diversity (p=0.0027 vs p=0.16), and the rise was most apparent among complete responders (p=0.02).

Genomic DNA was isolated using the Qiagen DNeasy kit from unsorted PBMCs as well as from negatively selected CD4+ and CD8+ fractions. TCR beta CDR3 regions were subjected to amplification by immunoSEQ multiplex PCR with primers that anneal to V and J segments. A synthetic immune receptor repertoire was used to minimize amplification bias, and remaining bias was computationally removed after sequencing. For the original study's pipeline: Custom Python scripts were used to quantify repertoire diversity as the Shannon entropy index. Unsorted, CD4+ and CD8+ repertoires were analyzed separately, except in combined analyses where CD4+ and CD8+ sequences were merged in silico. Clonal expansion was defined as at least a 2-fold frequency increase after treatment relative to C1D1, with a pseudocount of 0.5 for undetected baseline clones. Clones with 0 or 1 copy at C1D1 were defined as singleton clones, while clones with 2 or more copies were defined as non-singleton clones. Clones expanded in unsorted samples were annotated as CD4+, CD8+ or unknown by matching protein sequences in sorted samples from the same patient. Diversity changes from C1D1 to C4D1 were tested in paired samples using Wilcoxon tests. TCRdb retrieved this table from immuneACCESS and kept in-frame rearrangements only. Not all clones are present; in checked studies, unresolved V genes account for under half, and no reason is known for the remainder. Clone size and V and J calls were adopted from that table, with D and trimming inferred from the DNA. The sample table holds about 36,000 clones, of which around 70% were seen once. The ten largest clones add up to 13% to 15% of the sample.

In the paper's terms, the time point label means: cycle 2 day 1 (C2D1) of nivolumab. All trial patients had relapsed after autologous stem cell transplantation, with cohorts A, B and C differing in prior brentuximab vedotin exposure. The trial cohort was composed of 56 patients with relapsed/refractory classical Hodgkin lymphoma, for whom complete response, partial response or progressive disease was recorded as best overall response. Single-agent nivolumab was administered to trial patients in the multi-cohort phase II CheckMate 205 trial. An independent review committee assessed best overall response using the 2007 International Working Group response criteria. Trial PBMCs were collected immediately before nivolumab initiation (C1D1) and during therapy at cycle 2 day 1 and cycle 4 day 1. After peripheral blood was drawn into 8 mL Vacutainer Cell Preparation Tubes, PBMCs were isolated by centrifugation and then cryopreserved.

Remarks on this clone: This clone's antigen is unknown. Nothing much larger sits one base from this clone, and base qualities are not available.

For CDR1 and CDR2, the germline V gene (reference sequence) lists MNHEY and SMNVEV. Trimming removed 3 bases from V and 8 bases from J, leaving 14 bases between the germline ends. The CDR3 numbers 15 residues from cysteine through phenylalanine. Only CDR3 DNA remains: 45 bases, in frame from the first base. The source is a human donor with classical Hodgkin lymphoma. The material sequenced was peripheral blood mononuclear cells (PBMCs), taken before the second cycle of nivolumab. The chain is made from TRBV27 and TRBJ1-6; tentative D gene TRBD1, with 5 bases matching. CDR3 reads: CASSFIDRHDSPLHF. In nucleotides, the sequence is TGTGCCAGCAGTTTCATCGACAGACACGATTCACCCCTCCACTTT.